Below are 18 T cell receptor beta chains sequenced from a single sample in a study of stem cell transplantation in POMP-related autoinflammatory disease (dated by TCRdb to the early 2020s). Reading the label with the study, this specimen's time point is: after hematopoietic stem cell transplant. The library relied on the immunoSEQ multiplex PCR assay. TCRdb stores this immuneACCESS table with in-frame sequences only. Part of the clones is absent; in the studies checked, under half of the shortfall reflects unresolved V genes, and no reason is known for the rest. This sample lists 4,700 or so clones; roughly 90% were detected once. The leading ten clones occupy roughly 2.2% of the sample. This sample comprised CD8+ T cells from PBMCs, obtained after stem cell transplantation. The receptor source for this set is a human patient with POMP-related autoinflammation and immune dysregulation (PRAID). After a transplant, some T cells may have been passed on by the graft donor.

The chain couples TRBV12-3 or TRBV12-4 to TRBJ2-7; D unresolved. Trimming cost V 8 bases and J 4 bases, with 9 bases left between them. The CDR3 totals 11 residues. The CDR3 reads CASGTAYEQYF. CDR3 bases: TGTGCCAGCGGAACAGCGTACGAGCAGTACTTC.

The chain joins TRBV30 to TRBJ1-1; possibly TRBD1 for D (6 bases). In germline, CDR1 is GTSNPN, CDR2 SVGIG (reference sequence). CDR3 length: 12 residues. Deletions cut 5 bases from V and 1 base from J, with 8 bases between. The CDR3 region is CAWQDRNTEAFF. CDR3 DNA sequence: TGTGCCTGGCAGGACAGGAACACTGAAGCTTTCTTT.

The V gene is TRBV11-2, the J gene TRBJ1-6, with unresolved D. Per the germline V gene, CDR1 is SGHAT and CDR2 is FQNNGV. Trimming removed 0 bases at V and 5 bases at J, with 14 bases between. This CDR3 has 17 residues. CDR3 region: CASSLDTDLLDNSPLHF. CDR3 DNA: TGTGCCAGCAGCTTAGATACGGACCTTCTGGATAATTCACCCCTCCACTTT. The variable domain in full, completed from reference TRBV11-2 and TRBJ1-6, reads EAGVAQSPRYKIIEKRQSVAFWCNPISGHATLYWYQQILGQGPKLLIQFQNNGVVDDSQLPKDRFSAERLKGVDSTLKIQPAKLEDSAVYLCASSLDTDLLDNSPLHFGNGTRLTVT.

V is TRBV29-1 and J is TRBJ2-7; D gene uncertain. Deletions cut 4 bases from V and 0 bases from J, with 10 bases between. Germline CDR1 reads SQVTM; CDR2 reads ANQGSEA. This CDR3 is built from 13 residues. The CDR3 spells CSVVGGYSYEQYF. The CDR3 bases are TGCAGCGTTGTAGGTGGCTACTCCTACGAGCAGTACTTC.

This clone was recorded once. The chain is built from TRBV27 and TRBJ2-7, with D perhaps matching TRBD1 (6 bases). This CDR3 is 14 amino acids long. The germline gives CDR1 MNHEY, CDR2 SMNVEV (reference sequence). Trimming stripped 6 bases from V and 2 bases from J, with 14 bases between. CDR3 protein: CASRTGPGAYEQYF. The CDR3 nucleotides are TGTGCCAGCAGGACAGGACCTGGGGCCTACGAGCAGTACTTC.

The chain links TRBV4-1 to TRBJ2-3; D is tentatively TRBD1 or TRBD2 (5 bases each). Trimming stripped 4 bases from V and 4 bases from J, with 12 bases between. In germline, CDR1 is MGHRA, CDR2 YSYEKL. The CDR3 has 14 amino acids. In nucleotides, the CDR3 is TGCGCCAGCAGCCCCCCGTCGGGGCCAGATACGCAGTATTTT. This codes for CASSPPSGPDTQYF.

This chain joins TRBV13 and TRBJ2-5; TRBD2 is a possible D gene (6 bases). V lost 6 bases and J 4 bases, leaving 15 bases between the germline ends. This CDR3 spans 14 amino acids. The germline gives CDR1 PRHDT, CDR2 FYEKMQ (reference sequence). DNA for the CDR3: TGTGCCAGCAGTTGGGGCGGGGCGGTAGAGACCCAGTACTTC. Translation: CASSWGGAVETQYF. Full variable domain (remainder filled in from reference TRBV13 and TRBJ2-5): AAGVIQSPRHLIKEKRETATLKCYPIPRHDTVYWYQQGPGQDPQFLISFYEKMQSDKGSIPDRFSAQQFSDYHSELNMSSLELGDSALYFCASSWGGAVETQYFGPGTRLLVL.

This clone was seen more than once but under ten times. This chain connects TRBV10-3 to TRBJ1-5, with D unresolved. There are 15 residues in the CDR3. V was trimmed by 1 base and J by 4 bases, leaving 11 bases between them. Germline assignment: CDR1 ENHRY and CDR2 SYGVKD. CDR3 region: CAISEFGRTNQPQHF. CDR3 DNA sequence: TGTGCCATCAGTGAGTTCGGACGGACTAATCAGCCCCAGCATTTT.

The chain joins TRBV5-8 to TRBJ2-3; 11 bases align to TRBD2. V was clipped by 4 bases and J by 2 bases; unmatched bases: 9. This CDR3 region has 17 residues. Per the germline V gene, CDR1 is SGHTS and CDR2 is YDEGEE. The CDR3, as DNA: TGTGCCAGCAGCCTATCCGGGACTAGCGGATACACAGATACGCAGTATTTT. This gives the protein CASSLSGTSGYTDTQYF.

The chain has TRBV11-2 and TRBJ2-2, with 8 bases lining up with TRBD2. The CDR3 totals 16 residues. Germline CDR1 reads SGHAT; CDR2 reads FQNNGV. V gave up 5 bases and J gave up 4 bases; unmatched junction bases: 9. The CDR3 is CASSDPGLDITGELFF. The CDR3, as DNA: TGTGCCAGCAGCGACCCGGGACTAGATATCACCGGGGAGCTGTTTTTT. Complete variable domain (other parts from reference TRBV11-2 and TRBJ2-2): EAGVAQSPRYKIIEKRQSVAFWCNPISGHATLYWYQQILGQGPKLLIQFQNNGVVDDSQLPKDRFSAERLKGVDSTLKIQPAKLEDSAVYLCASSDPGLDITGELFFGEGSRLTVL.

The rearrangement joins TRBV9 to TRBJ2-1; 8 nucleotides align to TRBD2. V lost 4 bases and J lost 6; bases outside the gene matches: 6. Germline values: CDR1 SGDLS, CDR2 YYNGEE. The CDR3 totals 14 residues. In nucleotides, the CDR3 is TGTGCCAGCAGCTTAAGCGGGAGTGTCAATGAGCAGTTCTTC. Translating gives CASSLSGSVNEQFF.

The chain carries TRBV15 and TRBJ2-1, with D unresolved. Germline CDR1 and CDR2: LNHNV and YYDKDF (reference sequence). The length of the CDR3 is 11 residues. Trimming removed 1 base from V and 7 bases from J, with 2 bases in between. The CDR3 here is CATSRVNEQFF. As DNA, the CDR3 is TGTGCCACCAGCAGAGTAAATGAGCAGTTCTTC. The complete variable domain, with remaining parts taken from reference TRBV15 and TRBJ2-1, reads DAMVIQNPRYQVTQFGKPVTLSCSQTLNHNVMYWYQQKSSQAPKLLFHYYDKDFNNEADTPDNFQSRRPNTSFCFLDIRSPGLGDTAMYLCATSRVNEQFFGPGTRLTVL.

The chain recombines TRBV27 with TRBJ2-3; 9 bases match TRBD2. Trimming cost V 5 bases and J 4 bases; bases outside gene matches: 7. Per germline, CDR1 MNHEY and CDR2 SMNVEV (reference sequence). This CDR3 region has 15 residues. This chain's CDR3 is CASSTGTSISDTQYF. The CDR3, as DNA: TGTGCCAGCAGTACCGGGACTAGCATTTCAGATACGCAGTATTTT.

This clone was recorded a few times. This chain links TRBV4-3 with TRBJ2-3, with 13 bases matching TRBD2. The CDR3 contains 17 residues. V lost 4 bases and J lost 6; bases outside the gene matches: 10. The germline V gene has CDR1 LGHNA and CDR2 YSLEER. This CDR3 reads CASSPPRTSGSMDTQYF. The DNA of the CDR3 is TGCGCCAGCAGCCCACCTCGGACTAGCGGGAGTATGGATACGCAGTATTTT.

This chain uses TRBV7-2 with TRBJ1-3; D ambiguous. Trimming removed 6 bases at V and 4 bases at J, with 16 bases between. The CDR3 runs to 15 residues. The germline gives CDR1 SGHTA, CDR2 FQGNSA. CDR3 region: CASSYDKTPGNTIYF. The CDR3 DNA sequence: TGTGCCAGCAGTTACGACAAAACCCCCGGAAACACCATATATTTT.

CDR3 loop: CASSAQGYSYNEQFF. DNA for the CDR3: TGTGCCAGCAGCGCACAGGGATACTCCTACAATGAGCAGTTCTTC. The genes are TRBV9 and TRBJ2-1, with D perhaps TRBD1 (6 bases). The CDR3 length is 15 residues. CDR1 is SGDLS and CDR2 is YYNGEE in the germline V gene. V was cut by 3 bases and J by 0 bases, with 10 bases left in between.

The chain joins TRBV27 to TRBJ1-5; D not certain. The germline V and J ends were trimmed by 0 bases and 6 bases, with 9 bases remaining between them. The CDR3 loop spans 14 amino acids. Germline V gives CDR1 MNHEY, CDR2 SMNVEV (reference sequence). Here the CDR3 DNA reads TGTGCCAGCAGTTTATCCGACGCCGGTCAGCCCCAGCATTTT. Its protein product is CASSLSDAGQPQHF.

The chain is built from TRBV4-1 and TRBJ1-5, with 7 nucleotides matching TRBD1. The CDR3 is 16 amino acids. V shed 0 bases, J shed 2 bases, and the junction held 4 bases outside the gene matches. Germline CDR1 MGHRA, CDR2 YSYEKL. The DNA of the CDR3 is TGCGCCAGCAGCCAAGAAGCCAGGGGGGGCAATCAGCCCCAGCATTTT. This encodes CASSQEARGGNQPQHF.